A selection of T cell receptor beta chains follows, all from one sample in a study of metastatic and nonmetastatic thyroid tumors. TCRdb recomputed clones from the PCR reads via MiXCR. Here the sample spans around 45,000 clones, around 17% being singletons. The sequenced material came from blood. The receptors were sampled from a female donor with papillary thyroid cancer or a benign thyroid nodule (not recorded which). Some clones in this sample may be carry-over from other donors' samples. Both conserved end residues are part of each CDR3. D genes are given only for firm matches. Only part of the rows carry a size: once, few, many, or a class if the clone is expanded.

TRBD2	few	TRBJ2-1	TRBV6-6	CASSYPSGRSLNEQFF	TGTGCCAGCAGTTACCCAAGCGGGAGGTCCCTCAATGAGCAGTTCTTC
.	many	TRBJ1-1	TRBV12-3/TRBV12-4	CASSFAGSMNTEAFF	TGTGCCAGCAGTTTCGCGGGGTCCATGAACACTGAAGCTTTCTTT
.	many	TRBJ1-4	TRBV30	CAWNPGTNEKLFF	TGTGCCTGGAACCCCGGGACAAATGAAAAACTGTTTTTT
.	few	TRBJ2-5	TRBV10-1	CASSEVDRETQYF	TGCGCCAGCAGTGAGGTGGACAGAGAGACCCAGTACTTC
TRBD2	.	TRBJ2-2	TRBV19	CASVGLASNTGELFF	TGTGCCAGTGTGGGACTAGCATCTAACACCGGGGAGCTGTTTTTT
TRBD1	many	TRBJ1-4	TRBV5-1	CASSSDRGLYHKKLFF	TGCGCCAGCAGCTCGGACAGGGGACTATATCATAAAAAACTGTTTTTT
.	many	TRBJ1-5	TRBV11-2	CASSRAGAQGRQPQHF	TGTGCCAGCAGCCGCGCGGGGGCACAAGGGCGGCAGCCCCAGCATTTT
TRBD1	many	TRBJ1-2	TRBV6-1	CASSGQGKNYGYTF	TGTGCCAGCAGTGGACAGGGGAAGAACTATGGCTACACCTTC
TRBD2	few	TRBJ2-3	TRBV27	CASSWGGGSTQYF	TGTGCCAGCAGTTGGGGGGGAGGGAGTACGCAGTATTTT
TRBD1	few	TRBJ2-7	TRBV2	CASSSGTDEQYF	TGTGCCAGCAGTTCCGGGACAGACGAGCAGTACTTC
TRBD2	many	TRBJ2-5	TRBV11-2	CASKKALAGRETQYF	TGTGCTTCCAAAAAAGCCCTAGCGGGACGGGAGACCCAGTACTTC
.	many	TRBJ1-5	TRBV6-1	CASSGTDSQPQHF	TGTGCCAGCAGTGGGACAGACAGCCAGCCCCAGCATTTT
TRBD1	few	TRBJ2-1	TRBV6-6	CASSYGRGRVSEQFF	TGTGCCAGCAGTTATGGCAGGGGGCGTGTGAGTGAGCAGTTCTTC
.	few	TRBJ1-2	TRBV6-2/TRBV6-3	CASSWTSPRGYTF	TGTGCAAGTAGCTGGACGTCCCCTAGAGGCTACACCTTC
TRBD1	.	TRBJ1-2	TRBV2	CASRGQVAPGYTF	TGTGCCAGCAGGGGACAGGTGGCGCCTGGCTACACCTTC
.	many	TRBJ1-2	TRBV5-6	CASRRLDSSYGYTF	TGTGCCAGCAGACGACTCGACAGTTCCTATGGCTACACCTTC
.	.	TRBJ1-1	TRBV7-8	CASSLVGSWVSVF	TGTGCCAGCAGCTTAGTGGGATCATGGGTATCTGTCTTT
.	.	TRBJ2-2	TRBV11-2	CASSPGALTGELFF	TGTGCCAGCAGCCCAGGGGCCCTCACCGGGGAGCTGTTTTTT
.	.	TRBJ2-4	TRBV20-1	CSARDHLRAQNVQYF	TGCAGTGCTAGAGATCACCTGCGGGCCCAAAACGTTCAGTACTTC
TRBD1	.	TRBJ1-2	TRBV7-8	CARNLLLTGTDGYTF	TGTGCCAGAAACCTTCTCCTAACCGGGACAGATGGCTACACCTTC
TRBD1	many	TRBJ2-5	TRBV2	CASSYDRDQETQYF	TGTGCCAGCAGTTACGACAGGGACCAAGAGACCCAGTACTTC
TRBD1	many	TRBJ2-7	TRBV2	CASNYDRGVGEQYF	TGTGCCAGCAATTACGACAGGGGGGTCGGCGAGCAGTACTTC
.	many	TRBJ2-2	TRBV30	CAWRGDVNTGELFF	TGTGCCTGGAGGGGGGACGTAAACACCGGGGAGCTGTTTTTT
.	many	TRBJ1-4	TRBV6-1	CASSETIGATNEKLFF	TGTGCCAGCAGTGAAACAATAGGGGCAACTAATGAAAAACTGTTTTTT
TRBD1	.	TRBJ1-5	TRBV11-3	CASSQRDRRYQPQHF	TGTGCCAGCAGCCAACGGGACAGGAGATATCAGCCCCAGCATTTT
.	medium-sized	TRBJ2-1	TRBV6-1	CASTIGNHYNEQFF	TGTGCCAGCACCATCGGGAACCATTACAATGAGCAGTTCTTC
TRBD1	medium-sized	TRBJ2-1	TRBV25-1	CASTGQGVGNEQFF	TGTGCCAGCACCGGACAGGGTGTAGGGAATGAGCAGTTCTTC
TRBD2	many	TRBJ2-5	TRBV11-2	CASSLGKPGLGLQETQYF	TGTGCCAGCAGCTTAGGTAAACCGGGACTAGGCCTTCAAGAGACCCAGTACTTC
.	.	TRBJ1-6	TRBV20-1	CSASRTGSSYNSPLHF	TGCAGTGCCAGCCGAACAGGGAGCTCCTATAATTCACCCCTCCACTTT
.	.	TRBJ2-7	TRBV11-3	CASSLGAGSSYEQYF	TGTGCCAGCAGCTTAGGGGCGGGGTCATCCTACGAGCAGTACTTC
.	many	TRBJ1-1	TRBV5-1	CASGGSRMNTEAFF	TGCGCCAGCGGGGGGTCCAGAATGAACACTGAAGCTTTCTTT
TRBD1	.	TRBJ2-3	TRBV20-1	CSASPRGKNTDTQYF	TGCAGTGCTAGCCCCAGGGGGAAGAACACAGATACGCAGTATTTT
.	many	TRBJ2-2	TRBV7-3	CASSLSSLAGELFF	TGTGCCAGCAGCTTAAGTAGCCTCGCCGGGGAGCTGTTTTTT
TRBD2	many	TRBJ2-7	TRBV18	CASSQTSGSRWEQYF	TGTGCCAGCTCGCAGACTAGCGGGAGCCGTTGGGAGCAGTACTTC
.	many	TRBJ2-1	TRBV29-1	CSVCFRAQVEQFF	TGCAGCGTTTGTTTCCGGGCCCAGGTTGAGCAGTTCTTC
TRBD1	few	TRBJ2-3	TRBV15	CATSRSTGARTDTQYF	TGTGCCACCAGCAGATCAACAGGGGCCCGCACAGATACGCAGTATTTT
.	many	TRBJ2-3	TRBV7-2	CASSPRQAYTDTQYF	TGTGCCAGCAGCCCCAGACAGGCTTACACAGATACGCAGTATTTT
TRBD1	many	TRBJ2-7	TRBV10-3	CAIRSSSQGAYEQYF	TGTGCCATCCGGTCTTCCTCTCAGGGGGCCTACGAGCAGTACTTC
.	many	TRBJ2-1	TRBV12-3/TRBV12-4	CASSRGGRGGSNEQFF	TGTGCCAGCTCGAGAGGGGGTCGAGGGGGGTCGAATGAGCAGTTCTTC